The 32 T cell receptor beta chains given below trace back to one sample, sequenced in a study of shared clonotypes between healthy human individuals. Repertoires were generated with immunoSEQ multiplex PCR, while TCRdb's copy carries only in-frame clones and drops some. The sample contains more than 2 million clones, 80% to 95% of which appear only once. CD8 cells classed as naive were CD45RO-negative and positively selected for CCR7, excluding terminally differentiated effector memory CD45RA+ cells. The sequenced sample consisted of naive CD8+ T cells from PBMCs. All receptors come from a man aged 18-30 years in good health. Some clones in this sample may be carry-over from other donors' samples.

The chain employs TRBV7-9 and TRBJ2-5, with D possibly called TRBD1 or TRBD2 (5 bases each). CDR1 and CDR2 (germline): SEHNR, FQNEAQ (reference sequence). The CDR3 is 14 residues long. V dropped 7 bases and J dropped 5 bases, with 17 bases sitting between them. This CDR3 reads CASKFAGALETQYF. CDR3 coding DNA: TGTGCCAGCAAATTCGCCGGGGCGCTCGAGACCCAGTACTTC.

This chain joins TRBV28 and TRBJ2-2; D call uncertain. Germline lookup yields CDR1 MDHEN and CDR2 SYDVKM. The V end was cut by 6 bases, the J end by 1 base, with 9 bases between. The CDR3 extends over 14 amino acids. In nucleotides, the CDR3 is TGTGCCAGCAGATCACACGGGAACACCGGGGAGCTGTTTTTT. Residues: CASRSHGNTGELFF.

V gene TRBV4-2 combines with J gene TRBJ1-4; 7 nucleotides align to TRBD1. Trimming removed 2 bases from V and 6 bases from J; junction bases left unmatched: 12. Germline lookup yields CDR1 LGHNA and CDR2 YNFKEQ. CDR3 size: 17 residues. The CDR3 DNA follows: TGTGCCAGCAGCCAAAACAGACAGGGCCAAAGAGATGAAAAACTGTTTTTT. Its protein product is CASSQNRQGQRDEKLFF.

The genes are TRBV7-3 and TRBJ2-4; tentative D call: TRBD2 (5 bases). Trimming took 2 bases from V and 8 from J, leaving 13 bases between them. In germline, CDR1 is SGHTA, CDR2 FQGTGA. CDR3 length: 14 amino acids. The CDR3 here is CASSLCPGIDIQYF. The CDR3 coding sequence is TGTGCCAGCAGCTTATGTCCGGGAATAGACATTCAGTACTTC.

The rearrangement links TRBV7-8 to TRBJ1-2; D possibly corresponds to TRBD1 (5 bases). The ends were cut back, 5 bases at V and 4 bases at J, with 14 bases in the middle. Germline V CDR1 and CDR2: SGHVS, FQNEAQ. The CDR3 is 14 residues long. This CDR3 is CASSPGPGPYGYTF. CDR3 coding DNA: TGTGCCAGCAGCCCGGGGCCCGGGCCCTATGGCTACACCTTC.

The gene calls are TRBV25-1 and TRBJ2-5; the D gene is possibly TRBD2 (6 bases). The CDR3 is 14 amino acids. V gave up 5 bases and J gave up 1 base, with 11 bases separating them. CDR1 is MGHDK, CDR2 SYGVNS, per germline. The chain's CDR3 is CASSPGLIQETQYF. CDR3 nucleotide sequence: TGTGCCAGCAGTCCGGGACTGATCCAAGAGACCCAGTACTTC.

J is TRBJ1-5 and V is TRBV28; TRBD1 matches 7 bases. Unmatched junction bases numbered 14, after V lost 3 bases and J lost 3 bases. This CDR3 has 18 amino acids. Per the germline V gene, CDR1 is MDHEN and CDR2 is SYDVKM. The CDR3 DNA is TGTGCCAGCAGTTTCCCTCGGGGAGAGGGGGCAATCAATCAGCCCCAGCATTTT. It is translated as CASSFPRGEGAINQPQHF. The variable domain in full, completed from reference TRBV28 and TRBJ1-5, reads DVKVTQSSRYLVKRTGEKVFLECVQDMDHENMFWYRQDPGLGLRLIYFSYDVKMKEKGDIPEGYSVSREKKERFSLILESASTNQTSMYLCASSFPRGEGAINQPQHFGDGTRLSIL.

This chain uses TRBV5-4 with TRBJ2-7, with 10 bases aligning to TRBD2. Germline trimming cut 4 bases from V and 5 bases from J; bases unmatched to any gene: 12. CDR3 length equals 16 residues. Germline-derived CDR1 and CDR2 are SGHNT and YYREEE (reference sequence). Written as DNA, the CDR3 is TGTGCCAGCAGCCCACGACTAGCGGGTATCCTCCACGAGCAGTACTTC. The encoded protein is CASSPRLAGILHEQYF.

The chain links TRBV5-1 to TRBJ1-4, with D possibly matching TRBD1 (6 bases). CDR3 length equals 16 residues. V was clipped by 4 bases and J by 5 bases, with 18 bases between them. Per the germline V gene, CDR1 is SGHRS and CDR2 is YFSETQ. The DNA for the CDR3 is TGCGCCAGCAGCGCAAACCCACAGGGATCAAATGAAAAACTGTTTTTT. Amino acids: CASSANPQGSNEKLFF.

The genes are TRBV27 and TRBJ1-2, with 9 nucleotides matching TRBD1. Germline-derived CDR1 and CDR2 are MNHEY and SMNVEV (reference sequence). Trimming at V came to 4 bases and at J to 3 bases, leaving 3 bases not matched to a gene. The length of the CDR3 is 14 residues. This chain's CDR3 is CASSYRGRDYGYTF. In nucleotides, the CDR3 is TGTGCCAGCAGTTACAGGGGGCGCGACTATGGCTACACCTTC.

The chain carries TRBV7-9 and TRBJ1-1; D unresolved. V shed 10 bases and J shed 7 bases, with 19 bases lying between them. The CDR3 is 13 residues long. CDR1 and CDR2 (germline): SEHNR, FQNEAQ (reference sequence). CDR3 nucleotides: TGTGCCACCTCTCGGGGAGAGGTGGGTGAAGCTTTCTTT. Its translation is CATSRGEVGEAFF.

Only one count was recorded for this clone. The CDR3 region has the DNA TGTGCCATCAGTGTTGGGGGTAGCGGGGAGGAGGATACGCAGTATTTT. This sequence encodes CAISVGGSGEEDTQYF. The chain combines TRBV10-3 with TRBJ2-3, with 8 bases lining up with TRBD2. The CDR3 runs to 16 residues. The germline V gene encodes CDR1 ENHRY and CDR2 SYGVKD. Unmatched junction bases numbered 12, after V lost 4 bases and J lost 6 bases.

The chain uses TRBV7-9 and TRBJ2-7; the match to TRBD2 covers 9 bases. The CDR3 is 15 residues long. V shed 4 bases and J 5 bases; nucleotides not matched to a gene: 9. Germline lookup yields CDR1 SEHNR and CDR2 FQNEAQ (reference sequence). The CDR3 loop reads CASSSTGTSRHEQYF. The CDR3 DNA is TGTGCCAGCAGCTCCACCGGGACTAGCAGGCACGAGCAGTACTTC.

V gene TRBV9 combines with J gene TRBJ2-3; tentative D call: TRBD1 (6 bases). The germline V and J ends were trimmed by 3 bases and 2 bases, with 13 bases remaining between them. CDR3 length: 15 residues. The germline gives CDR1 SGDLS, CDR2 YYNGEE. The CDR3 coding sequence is TGTGCCAGCAGCGAACAGGGAAAGGACACAGATACGCAGTATTTT. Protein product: CASSEQGKDTDTQYF.

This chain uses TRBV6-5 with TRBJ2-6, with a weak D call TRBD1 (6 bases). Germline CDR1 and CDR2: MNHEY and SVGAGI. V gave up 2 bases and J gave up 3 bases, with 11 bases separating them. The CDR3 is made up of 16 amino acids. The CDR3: CASSYTQGIGANVLTF. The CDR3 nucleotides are TGTGCCAGCAGTTACACCCAGGGGATTGGGGCCAACGTCCTGACTTTC.

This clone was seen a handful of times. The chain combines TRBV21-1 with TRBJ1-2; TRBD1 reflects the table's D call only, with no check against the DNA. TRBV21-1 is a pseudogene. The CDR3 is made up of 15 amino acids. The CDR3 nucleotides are TGTGCCAGCAGCACCACGGGACAGCACAACTATGGCTACACCTTC. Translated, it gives CASSTTGQHNYGYTF.

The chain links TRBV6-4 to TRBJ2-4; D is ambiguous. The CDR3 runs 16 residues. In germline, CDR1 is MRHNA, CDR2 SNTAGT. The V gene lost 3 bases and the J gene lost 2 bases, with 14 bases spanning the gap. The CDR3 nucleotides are TGTGCCAGCAGTGATCCTTCCATAGAACCCAAAAACATTCAGTACTTC. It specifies CASSDPSIEPKNIQYF.

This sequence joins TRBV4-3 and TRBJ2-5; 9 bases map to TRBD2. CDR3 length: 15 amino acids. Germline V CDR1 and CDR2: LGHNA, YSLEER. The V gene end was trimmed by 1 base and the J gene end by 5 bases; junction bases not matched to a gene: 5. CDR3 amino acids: CASSQGTSASETQYF. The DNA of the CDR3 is TGCGCCAGCAGCCAAGGGACTAGCGCAAGTGAGACCCAGTACTTC.

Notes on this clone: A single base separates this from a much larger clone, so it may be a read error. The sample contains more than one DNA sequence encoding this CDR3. CDR3 sequence reads: CASSLGRNEQFF. For the CDR3, the DNA is TGTGCCAGCAGCTTAGGCCGTAATGAGCAGTTCTTC. The chain employs TRBV7-9 and TRBJ2-1; D not resolved. With 1 base removed from V and 7 bases from J, the gap between germline ends came to 5 bases. The CDR3 consists of 12 residues. Looked up from germline, CDR1 is SEHNR and CDR2 is FQNEAQ (reference sequence). The full variable domain, rest sourced from reference TRBV7-9 and TRBJ2-1, is DTGVSQNPRHKITKRGQNVTFRCDPISEHNRLYWYRQTLGQGPEFLTYFQNEAQLEKSRLLSDRFSAERPKGSFSTLEIQRTEQGDSAMYLCASSLGRNEQFFGPGTRLTVL.

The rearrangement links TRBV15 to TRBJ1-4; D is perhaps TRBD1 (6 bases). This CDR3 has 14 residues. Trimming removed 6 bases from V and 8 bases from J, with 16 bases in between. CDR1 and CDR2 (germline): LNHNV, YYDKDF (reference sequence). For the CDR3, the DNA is TGTGCCACCAGGGTAAGGGGGAAGGAAGAAAAACTGTTTTTT. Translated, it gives CATRVRGKEEKLFF. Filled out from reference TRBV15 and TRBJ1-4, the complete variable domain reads DAMVIQNPRYQVTQFGKPVTLSCSQTLNHNVMYWYQQKSSQAPKLLFHYYDKDFNNEADTPDNFQSRRPNTSFCFLDIRSPGLGDTAMYLCATRVRGKEEKLFFGSGTQLSVL.

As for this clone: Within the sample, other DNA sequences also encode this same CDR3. CDR3 protein: CASSWTATSYEQYF. For the CDR3, the DNA is TGTGCCAGTAGTTGGACAGCCACCTCCTACGAGCAGTACTTC. This chain joins TRBV19 and TRBJ2-7; the D gene is possibly TRBD1 (6 bases). Trimming took 5 bases from V and 0 from J, leaving 11 bases between them. Germline V gene lookup returns CDR1 LNHDA and CDR2 SQIVND (reference sequence). This CDR3 region has 14 residues.

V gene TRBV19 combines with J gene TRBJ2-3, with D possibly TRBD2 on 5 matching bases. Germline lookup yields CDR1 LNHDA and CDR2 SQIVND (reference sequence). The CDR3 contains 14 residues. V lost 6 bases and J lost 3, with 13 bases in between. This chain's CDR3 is CASRTGPGTDTQYF. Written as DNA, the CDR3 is TGTGCCAGTAGGACTGGGCCGGGAACAGATACGCAGTATTTT.

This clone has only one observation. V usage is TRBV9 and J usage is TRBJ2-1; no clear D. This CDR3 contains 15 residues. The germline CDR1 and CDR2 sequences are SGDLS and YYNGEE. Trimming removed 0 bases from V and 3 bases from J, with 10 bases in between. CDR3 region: CASSVVGKNYNEQFF. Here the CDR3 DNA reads TGTGCCAGCAGCGTAGTGGGCAAAAACTACAATGAGCAGTTCTTC.

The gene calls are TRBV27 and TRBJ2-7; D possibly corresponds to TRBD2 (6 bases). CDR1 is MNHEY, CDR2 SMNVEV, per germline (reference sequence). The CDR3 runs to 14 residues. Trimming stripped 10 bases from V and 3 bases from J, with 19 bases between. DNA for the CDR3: TGTGCCACCACCTCGCGGGGACCCCACTACGAGCAGTACTTC. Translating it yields CATTSRGPHYEQYF.

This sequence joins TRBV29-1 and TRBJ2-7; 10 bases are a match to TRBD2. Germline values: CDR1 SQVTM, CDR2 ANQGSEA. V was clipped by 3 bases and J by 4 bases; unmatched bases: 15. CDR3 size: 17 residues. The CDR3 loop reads CSVEGRVWTSGKYEQYF. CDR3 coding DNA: TGCAGCGTTGAGGGTCGGGTCTGGACTAGCGGAAAATACGAGCAGTACTTC.

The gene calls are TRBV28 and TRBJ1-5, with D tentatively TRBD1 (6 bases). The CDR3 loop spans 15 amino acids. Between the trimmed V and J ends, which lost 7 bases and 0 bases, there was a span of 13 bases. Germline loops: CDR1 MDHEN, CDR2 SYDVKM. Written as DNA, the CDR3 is TGTGCCAGCACCTCGGACAGAGATAGCAATCAGCCCCAGCATTTT. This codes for CASTSDRDSNQPQHF.

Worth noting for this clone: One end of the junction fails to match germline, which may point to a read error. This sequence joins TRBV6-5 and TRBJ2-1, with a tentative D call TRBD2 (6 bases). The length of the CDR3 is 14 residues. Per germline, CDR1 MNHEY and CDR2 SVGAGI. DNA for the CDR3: TGTGCCAGCAGTGACTCGGGGGTGAACAATGAGCAGTTCTTC. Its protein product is CASSDSGVNNEQFF.

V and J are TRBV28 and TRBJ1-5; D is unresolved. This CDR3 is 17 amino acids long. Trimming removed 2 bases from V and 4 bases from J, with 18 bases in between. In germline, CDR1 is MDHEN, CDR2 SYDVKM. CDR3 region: CASSLPFRASQNQPQHF. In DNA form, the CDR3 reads TGTGCCAGCAGTTTACCCTTTCGAGCCAGCCAAAATCAGCCCCAGCATTTT.

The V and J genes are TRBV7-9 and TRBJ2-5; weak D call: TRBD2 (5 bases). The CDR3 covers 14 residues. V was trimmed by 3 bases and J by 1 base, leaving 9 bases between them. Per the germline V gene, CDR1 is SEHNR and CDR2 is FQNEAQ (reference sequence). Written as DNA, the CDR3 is TGTGCCAGCAGCTTCCCCGGGATCCAAGAGACCCAGTACTTC. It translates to CASSFPGIQETQYF. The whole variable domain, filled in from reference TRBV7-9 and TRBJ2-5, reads DTGVSQNPRHKITKRGQNVTFRCDPISEHNRLYWYRQTLGQGPEFLTYFQNEAQLEKSRLLSDRFSAERPKGSFSTLEIQRTEQGDSAMYLCASSFPGIQETQYFGPGTRLLVL.

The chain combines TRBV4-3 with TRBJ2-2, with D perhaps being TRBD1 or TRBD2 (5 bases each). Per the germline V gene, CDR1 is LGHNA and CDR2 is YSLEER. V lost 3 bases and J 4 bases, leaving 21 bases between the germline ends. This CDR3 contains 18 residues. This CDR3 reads CASSQGKPGTWGTGELFF. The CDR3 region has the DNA TGCGCCAGCAGCCAGGGCAAGCCCGGGACCTGGGGCACCGGGGAGCTGTTTTTT.

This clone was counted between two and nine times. As DNA, the CDR3 is TGCGCCAGCAGCCAAGTCGGGGGTATGGGTGGCTACACCTTC. Protein sequence: CASSQVGGMGGYTF. The chain recombines TRBV4-1 with TRBJ1-2; D perhaps matches TRBD1 (5 bases). The CDR3 has 14 residues. V was cut by 1 base and J by 7 bases, with 13 bases left in between. From germline, CDR1 is MGHRA and CDR2 YSYEKL.

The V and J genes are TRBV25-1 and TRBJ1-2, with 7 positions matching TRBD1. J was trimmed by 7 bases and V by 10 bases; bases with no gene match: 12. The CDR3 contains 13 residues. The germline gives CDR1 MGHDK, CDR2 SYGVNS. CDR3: CAIRGRGIFGYTF. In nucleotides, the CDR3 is TGTGCCATCAGAGGCAGGGGGATTTTTGGCTACACCTTC.